The source of this TCR beta chain is a study of vaccination and CD4 T cells after COVID-19. Study-wide context: Median time from COVID diagnosis to post-COVID sampling was 101 days (35 to 161).

Per germline, CDR1 ENHRY and CDR2 SYGVKD. The length of the CDR3 is 12 residues. V gave up 5 bases and J gave up 5 bases, with 7 bases separating them. Note on this clonotype: Antigen: not known.

The treatment: approximately 9-day PBMC culture with coronavirus spike peptide pools or control peptides (ViraFEST assay). An Oncomine TCR Beta short-read assay was used to sequence the DNA from cultured CD4+ T cells. Each CDR3 protein gets one entry after TCRdb re-called the PCR reads with MiXCR. The table records around 8,600 distinct CDR3 sequences, about 61% of them present only once. The sample taken for sequencing was CD4+ T cells from blood, cultured in vitro. This rearrangement joins TRBV10-3 to TRBJ1-5; tentatively, D is TRBD1 (5 bases). The source of this sequence is a human donor who had recovered from COVID-19. CDR3 bases: TGTGCCATCAGTTTGGGGGATCAGCCCCAGCATTTT. This sequence encodes CAISLGDQPQHF.